This T cell receptor (beta chain) was observed in a study of human T cells and chemical hapten exposure. Overall study: TCR yields per sample varied, mainly owing to small pooled library volume differences.

Total RNA extraction was carried out from unfractionated whole blood. TCRdb reanalysed the 5' RACE reads using MiXCR and keeps one entry per CDR3 protein. The sample holds fewer than 150,000 distinct CDR3 sequences, around a fifth seen once. Concerning this clonotype: A junction boundary mismatches the germline segment, possibly from a read error.

The source is a human donor in good health.

The CDR3 DNA follows: TGTGCTAGCAGCCCCGGGACAGGGGGCAGTCACCAAGAGACCCAGTACTTC. This encodes CASSPGTGGSHQETQYF. This chain joins TRBV7-7 and TRBJ2-5; 12 bases align to TRBD1. Germline values: CDR1 SSHAT, CDR2 FNYEAQ (reference sequence). This CDR3 has 17 amino acids.